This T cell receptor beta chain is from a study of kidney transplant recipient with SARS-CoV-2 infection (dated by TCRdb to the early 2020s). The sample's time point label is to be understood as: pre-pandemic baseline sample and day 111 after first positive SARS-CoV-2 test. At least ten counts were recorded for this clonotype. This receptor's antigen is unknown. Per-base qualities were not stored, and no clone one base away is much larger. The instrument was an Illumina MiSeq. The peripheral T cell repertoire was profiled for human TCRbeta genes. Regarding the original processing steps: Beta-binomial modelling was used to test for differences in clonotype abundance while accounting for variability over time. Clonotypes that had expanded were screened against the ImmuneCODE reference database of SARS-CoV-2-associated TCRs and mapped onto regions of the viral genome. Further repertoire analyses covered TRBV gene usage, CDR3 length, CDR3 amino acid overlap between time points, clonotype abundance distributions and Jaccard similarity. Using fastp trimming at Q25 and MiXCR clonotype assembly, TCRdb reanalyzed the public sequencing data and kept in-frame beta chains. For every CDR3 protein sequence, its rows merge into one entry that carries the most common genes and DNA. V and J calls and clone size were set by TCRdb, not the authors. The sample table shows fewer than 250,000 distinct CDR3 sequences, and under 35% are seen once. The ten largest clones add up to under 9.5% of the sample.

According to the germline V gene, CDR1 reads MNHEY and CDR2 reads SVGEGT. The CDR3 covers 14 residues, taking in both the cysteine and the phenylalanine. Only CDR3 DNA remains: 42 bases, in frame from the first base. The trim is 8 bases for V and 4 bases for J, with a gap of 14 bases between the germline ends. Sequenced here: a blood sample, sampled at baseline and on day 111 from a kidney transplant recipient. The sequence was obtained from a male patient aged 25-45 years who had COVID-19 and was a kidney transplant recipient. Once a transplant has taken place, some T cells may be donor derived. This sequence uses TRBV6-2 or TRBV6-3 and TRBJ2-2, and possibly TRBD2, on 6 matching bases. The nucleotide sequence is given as TGTGCCAGCGAGTCGGGAGTTAGCACCGGGGAGCTGTTTTTT. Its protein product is CASESGVSTGELFF.